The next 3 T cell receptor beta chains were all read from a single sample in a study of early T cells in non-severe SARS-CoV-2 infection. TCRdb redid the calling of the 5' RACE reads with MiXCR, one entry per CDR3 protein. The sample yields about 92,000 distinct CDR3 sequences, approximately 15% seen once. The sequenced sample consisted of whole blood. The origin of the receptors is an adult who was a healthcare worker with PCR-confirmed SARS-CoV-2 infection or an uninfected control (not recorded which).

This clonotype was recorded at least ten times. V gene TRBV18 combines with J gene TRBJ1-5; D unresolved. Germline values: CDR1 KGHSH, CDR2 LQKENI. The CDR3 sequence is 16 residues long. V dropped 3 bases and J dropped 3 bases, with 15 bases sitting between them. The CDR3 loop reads CASSPSSGESNQPQHF. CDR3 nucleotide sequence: TGTGCCAGCTCACCGAGCAGCGGGGAATCCAATCAGCCCCAGCATTTT.

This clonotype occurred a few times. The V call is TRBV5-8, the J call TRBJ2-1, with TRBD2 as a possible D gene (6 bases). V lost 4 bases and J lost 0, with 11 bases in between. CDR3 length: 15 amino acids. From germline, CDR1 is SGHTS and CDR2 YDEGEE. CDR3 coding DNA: TGTGCCAGCAGCAGGGACTTTACCTCCTACAATGAGCAGTTCTTC. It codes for CASSRDFTSYNEQFF.

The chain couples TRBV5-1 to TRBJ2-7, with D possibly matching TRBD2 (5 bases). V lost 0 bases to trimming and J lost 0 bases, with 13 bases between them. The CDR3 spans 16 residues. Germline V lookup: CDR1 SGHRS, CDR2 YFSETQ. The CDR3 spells CASSLGERRSSYEQYF. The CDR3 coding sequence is TGCGCCAGCAGCTTGGGGGAGAGACGTAGCTCCTACGAGCAGTACTTC.